The 30 T cell receptor beta chains given below trace back to one sample, sequenced in a study of blood T cell repertoires in COVID-19. The data were produced by immunoSEQ multiplex PCR, yet TCRdb's version contains in-frame clones alone and is incomplete. The data hold approximately 40,000 clones, with roughly four fifths observed a single time. Specimen: peripheral blood. Receptors originate from a woman in her sixties with acute or convalescent COVID-19.

This clone was detected once. This chain joins TRBV5-1 and TRBJ2-7; 13 nucleotides match TRBD2. The CDR3 has 15 residues. After removal of 5 bases from V and 2 bases from J, the junction contained 4 bases not matched to a gene. Germline V gene lookup returns CDR1 SGHRS and CDR2 YFSETQ. The CDR3 is CASRALAGGTYEQYF. The CDR3 DNA sequence: TGCGCCAGCAGGGCACTAGCGGGGGGGACCTACGAGCAGTACTTC.

This sequence joins TRBV28 and TRBJ1-3; 12 nucleotides agree with TRBD1. The CDR3 is made up of 17 amino acids. CDR1 is MDHEN, CDR2 SYDVKM, per germline. V lost 11 bases to trimming and J lost 0 bases; unmatched junction nucleotides: 11. The CDR3 spells CAARRGTGGPSGNTIYF. The CDR3 coding sequence is TGTGCCGCCAGAAGGGGGACAGGGGGCCCCTCTGGAAACACCATATATTTT.

This sequence joins TRBV6-5 and TRBJ2-3, with 10 bases identical to TRBD1. Unmatched junction bases numbered 5, after V lost 5 bases and J lost 3 bases. Germline V gives CDR1 MNHEY, CDR2 SVGAGI. The CDR3 runs to 15 residues. The DNA for the CDR3 is TGTGCCAGCAGTAAGGACAGGGGGTTAACAGATACGCAGTATTTT. Its translation: CASSKDRGLTDTQYF.

This clone showed up just once. The chain links TRBV28 to TRBJ2-2; weak D call: TRBD1 (8 bases). V was pared by 5 bases and J by 6 bases, with 13 bases between. This CDR3 contains 14 residues. Per germline, CDR1 MDHEN and CDR2 SYDVKM. The chain's CDR3 is CASSRQGRAGELFF. CDR3 DNA: TGTGCCAGCAGTCGACAGGGGAGGGCCGGGGAGCTGTTTTTT.

The gene calls are TRBV6-5 and TRBJ2-5; 13 positions agree with TRBD2. CDR3 length: 15 amino acids. J was trimmed by 5 bases and V by 2 bases; bases with no gene match: 2. Germline V gene data show CDR1 as MNHEY and CDR2 as SVGAGI. The CDR3 bases are TGTGCCAGCAGTTACACTAGCGGGGGGGCCGAGACCCAGTACTTC. As protein: CASSYTSGGAETQYF.

The gene calls are TRBV6-5 and TRBJ1-2; TRBD1 matches 7 bases. With 6 bases clipped from V and 8 bases from J, the junction kept 15 bases outside the gene matches. The CDR3 consists of 15 residues. The germline V gene has CDR1 MNHEY and CDR2 SVGAGI. CDR3 in DNA: TGTGCCAGCAGGAGACAGGGACAACCCTATCTGGGCTACACCTTC. Translated: CASRRQGQPYLGYTF.

The genes are TRBV5-1 and TRBJ2-3; 8 nucleotides line up with TRBD2. This CDR3 has 17 amino acids. The V gene end was trimmed by 2 bases and the J gene end by 7 bases; junction bases not matched to a gene: 15. Germline CDR1 reads SGHRS; CDR2 reads YFSETQ. Written as DNA, the CDR3 is TGCGCCAGCAGCTTTTCCGGGACTAGGCCCGGGAGGAATACGCAGTATTTT. Translation gives CASSFSGTRPGRNTQYF.

The rearrangement links TRBV2 to TRBJ1-5; 10 bases map to TRBD1. CDR3 length equals 15 residues. Trimming cost V 3 bases and J 6 bases; bases outside gene matches: 5. The V gene's germline CDR1 is SNHLY and CDR2 FYNNEI. This CDR3 reads CASSDRTGGGQPQHF. CDR3 sequence (DNA): TGTGCCAGCAGTGACCGGACAGGGGGAGGTCAGCCCCAGCATTTT.

The chain is built from TRBV2 and TRBJ2-1; D is perhaps TRBD2 (6 bases). The CDR3 loop spans 14 amino acids. V dropped 3 bases and J dropped 9 bases, with 15 bases sitting between them. CDR1 and CDR2 (germline): SNHLY, FYNNEI. CDR3 residues: CASSDFTGRGEQFF. The CDR3, as DNA: TGTGCCAGCAGTGACTTTACCGGGAGAGGTGAGCAGTTCTTC.

The chain is built from TRBV27 and TRBJ2-1; perhaps TRBD2 as D (5 bases). Germline CDR1 and CDR2: MNHEY and SMNVEV (reference sequence). V lost 3 bases to trimming and J lost 0 bases, with 12 bases between them. CDR3 length: 16 amino acids. This CDR3 reads CASSLEASSSYNEQFF. The CDR3 DNA reads as TGTGCCAGCAGTTTGGAGGCGTCCAGCTCCTACAATGAGCAGTTCTTC.

V and J are TRBV3-1 (or the pseudogene TRBV3-2) and TRBJ1-4, with D perhaps matching TRBD1 (5 bases). The V gene lost 1 base and the J gene lost 5 bases, with 11 bases spanning the gap. In germline, CDR1 is LGHDT, CDR2 YNNKEL (reference sequence). This CDR3 is 15 amino acids long. In DNA form, the CDR3 reads TGTGCCAGCAGCCAAGTCCAGGGTTTCAATGAAAAACTGTTTTTT. Encoded protein: CASSQVQGFNEKLFF.

This sequence joins TRBV5-6 and TRBJ2-6, with 7 bases that match TRBD1. The CDR3 is 18 residues long. Looked up from germline, CDR1 is SGHDT and CDR2 is YYEEEE. Unmatched junction bases numbered 10, after V lost 4 bases and J lost 0 bases. CDR3 sequence: CASSPTTGLVSGANVLTF. CDR3 nucleotide sequence: TGTGCCAGCAGCCCCACGACAGGGCTAGTCTCTGGGGCCAACGTCCTGACTTTC. The whole variable domain, remainder taken from reference TRBV5-6 and TRBJ2-6, is DAGVTQSPTHLIKTRGQQVTLRCSPKSGHDTVSWYQQALGQGPQFIFQYYEEEERQRGNFPDRFSGHQFPNYSSELNVNALLLGDSALYLCASSPTTGLVSGANVLTFGAGSRLTVL.

The rearrangement uses TRBV2 and TRBJ2-1, with TRBD2 as a possible D gene (5 bases). Trimming shortened V by 5 bases and J by 2 bases, and 13 bases separated the two germline ends. Germline CDR1 and CDR2: SNHLY and FYNNEI. This CDR3 is built from 15 residues. The CDR3 DNA reads TGTGCCAGCAGTTATGACGGGAAGACCTACAATGAGCAGTTCTTC. Its translation: CASSYDGKTYNEQFF.

V and J are TRBV5-1 and TRBJ2-7; a weak D match, TRBD1 (6 bases). This CDR3 has 18 residues. CDR1 is SGHRS, CDR2 YFSETQ, per germline. Trimming stripped 3 bases from V and 8 bases from J, with 30 bases between. The DNA of the CDR3 is TGCGCCAGCAGCTCTACGAACAGGGCCGCGGGCTTAGAAGTGAAGCAGTACTTC. Translation gives CASSSTNRAAGLEVKQYF. The full variable domain, with the rest looked up from reference TRBV5-1 and TRBJ2-7, is KAGVTQTPRYLIKTRGQQVTLSCSPISGHRSVSWYQQTPGQGLQFLFEYFSETQRNKGNFPGRFSGRQFSNSRSEMNVSTLELGDSALYLCASSSTNRAAGLEVKQYFGPGTRLTVT.

CDR3: CATSRGGGTGNTIYF. CDR3 nucleotide sequence: TGTGCCACCAGCAGAGGTGGAGGAACTGGAAACACCATATATTTT. V gene TRBV15 combines with J gene TRBJ1-3, with D unclear. The CDR3 is 15 residues long. Looked up from germline, CDR1 is LNHNV and CDR2 is YYDKDF (reference sequence). V lost 1 base to trimming and J lost 2 bases, with 9 bases between them.

V gene TRBV7-9 combines with J gene TRBJ2-1; D is possibly TRBD1 (7 bases). Trimming pared 1 base from V and 7 bases from J, leaving 11 bases between. The germline V gene encodes CDR1 SEHNR and CDR2 FQNEAQ (reference sequence). This CDR3 contains 14 residues. The CDR3 sequence: CASSLDAGGNEQFF. DNA of the CDR3: TGTGCCAGCAGCTTAGACGCAGGGGGGAATGAGCAGTTCTTC.

The J gene is TRBJ1-2, the V gene TRBV5-4, with 7 bases that match TRBD1. The CDR3 length is 15 residues. Germline-derived CDR1 and CDR2 are SGHNT and YYREEE (reference sequence). V lost 0 bases to trimming and J lost 3 bases; unmatched junction nucleotides: 5. The CDR3, as DNA: TGTGCCAGCAGCTTGGGACAGGGCAAGTACTATGGCTACACCTTC. Translated: CASSLGQGKYYGYTF.

This clone was counted once. This chain uses TRBV9 with TRBJ2-2, with D hard to call. CDR1 and CDR2 from the germline V gene are SGDLS and YYNGEE. There are 15 residues in the CDR3. With 2 bases removed from V and 3 bases from J, the gap between germline ends came to 11 bases. CDR3 nucleotide sequence: TGTGCCAGCAGCGTTAGTGTTGCCTACACCGGGGAGCTGTTTTTT. As protein: CASSVSVAYTGELFF. The full variable domain, its missing parts supplied by reference TRBV9 and TRBJ2-2, is DSGVTQTPKHLITATGQRVTLRCSPRSGDLSVYWYQQSLDQGLQFLIQYYNGEERAKGNILERFSAQQFPDLHSELNLSSLELGDSALYFCASSVSVAYTGELFFGEGSRLTVL.

The chain is built from TRBV3-1 (or the pseudogene TRBV3-2) and TRBJ1-4; D is unresolved. The CDR3 consists of 12 residues. In germline, CDR1 is LGHDT, CDR2 YNNKEL (reference sequence). V lost 5 bases to trimming and J lost 8 bases, with 9 bases between them. The chain's CDR3 is CASSAPGEKLFF. The CDR3 coding sequence is TGTGCCAGCAGCGCTCCCGGGGAAAAACTGTTTTTT.

The chain is built from TRBV7-8 and TRBJ2-2; D possibly corresponds to TRBD1 (6 bases). Trimming shortened V by 2 bases and J by 4 bases, and 8 bases separated the two germline ends. The CDR3 sequence is 14 residues long. CDR1 SGHVS and CDR2 FQNEAQ come from the germline V gene. DNA for the CDR3: TGTGCCAGCAGCTTAATAGGGGGCACCGGGGAGCTGTTTTTT. This sequence encodes CASSLIGGTGELFF. The complete variable domain, with remaining parts taken from reference TRBV7-8 and TRBJ2-2, reads GAGVSQSPRYKVAKRGQDVALRCDPISGHVSLFWYQQALGQGPEFLTYFQNEAQLDKSGLPSDRFFAERPEGSVSTLKIQRTQQEDSAVYLCASSLIGGTGELFFGEGSRLTVL.

The J gene is TRBJ1-1, the V gene TRBV3-1 (or the pseudogene TRBV3-2); D is undetermined. The CDR3 has 15 amino acids. Looked up from germline, CDR1 is LGHDT and CDR2 is YNNKEL (reference sequence). Trimming left V 3 bases short and J 2 bases short, with 13 bases between. CDR3 in DNA: TGTGCCAGCAGCCAGGCTGTGTCAGGTAACACTGAAGCTTTCTTT. It encodes CASSQAVSGNTEAFF.

This chain joins TRBV30 and TRBJ1-6; D unresolved. The germline CDR1 and CDR2 sequences are GTSNPN and SVGIG (reference sequence). With 3 bases removed from V and 9 bases from J, the gap between germline ends came to 9 bases. The CDR3 consists of 12 residues. The CDR3 DNA is TGTGCCTGGAGCCTTGAGGGTTCACCCCTCCACTTT. Residues: CAWSLEGSPLHF.

This chain uses TRBV2 with TRBJ2-2; 7 bases align to TRBD1. V was clipped by 7 bases and J by 0 bases; unmatched bases: 2. This CDR3 region has 14 residues. Germline CDR1 SNHLY, CDR2 FYNNEI. CDR3 sequence: CASIGTANTGELFF. As DNA, the CDR3 is TGTGCCAGCATCGGGACAGCGAACACCGGGGAGCTGTTTTTT.

This rearrangement joins TRBV27 to TRBJ2-7, with TRBD2 matching over 14 bases. J lost 3 bases, V lost 7 bases, and 8 bases had no gene match. This CDR3 comprises 16 residues. Looked up from germline, CDR1 is MNHEY and CDR2 is SMNVEV (reference sequence). The CDR3 DNA sequence: TGTGCCAGCACCTATCTGACTAGCGGGGGGGTCTACGAGCAGTACTTC. Translating it yields CASTYLTSGGVYEQYF.

The sample holds a few counts of this clone. This chain uses TRBV7-9 with TRBJ1-3, with TRBD1 matching 7 bases. The CDR3 is 13 amino acids. Germline lookup yields CDR1 SEHNR and CDR2 FQNEAQ (reference sequence). J gave up 2 bases and V 8 bases, and 3 bases lay outside the gene matches. The CDR3 DNA sequence: TGTGCCAGCGATACAGGGGCTGGAAACACCATATATTTT. As protein: CASDTGAGNTIYF.

The chain couples TRBV5-1 to TRBJ1-3; D is undetermined. The CDR3 has 13 residues. V was cut by 0 bases and J by 5 bases, with 6 bases left in between. Germline CDR1 is SGHRS and CDR2 is YFSETQ. CDR3 amino acids: CASSLEQRNTIYF. DNA of the CDR3: TGCGCCAGCAGCTTGGAACAGAGAAACACCATATATTTT.

This sequence joins TRBV15 and TRBJ1-5; no clear D. Germline V CDR1 and CDR2: LNHNV, YYDKDF (reference sequence). The V and J ends lost 3 bases and 3 bases respectively, with 3 bases between them. The CDR3 covers 12 residues. CDR3 residues: CATSRANQPQHF. In DNA, the CDR3 is TGTGCCACCAGCAGGGCCAATCAGCCCCAGCATTTT.

J is TRBJ2-3 and V is TRBV19; TRBD2 is a possible D gene (5 bases). Germline V gene lookup returns CDR1 LNHDA and CDR2 SQIVND (reference sequence). CDR3 length equals 16 residues. V shed 3 bases and J shed 1 base, with 14 bases lying between them. Here the CDR3 reads CASSIYHGAGTDTQYF. As DNA, the CDR3 is TGTGCCAGTAGTATTTACCACGGAGCGGGCACAGATACGCAGTATTTT.

The chain recombines TRBV3-1 (or the pseudogene TRBV3-2) with TRBJ1-6; tentative D call: TRBD1 (6 bases). Per the germline V gene, CDR1 is LGHDT and CDR2 is YNNKEL (reference sequence). The CDR3 sequence is 14 residues long. The germline V and J ends were trimmed by 1 base and 7 bases, with 8 bases remaining between them. The CDR3 DNA follows: TGTGCCAGCAGCCAAGCTGGGGGCAATTCACCCCTCCACTTT. It translates to CASSQAGGNSPLHF.

The chain joins TRBV28 to TRBJ1-3; possibly TRBD1 for D (5 bases). The V gene's germline CDR1 is MDHEN and CDR2 SYDVKM. V gave up 1 base and J gave up 10 bases, with 17 bases separating them. CDR3 length equals 15 residues. CDR3 amino acids: CASSLLGPDKKTIYF. As DNA, the CDR3 is TGTGCCAGCAGTTTATTAGGGCCGGACAAAAAAACCATATATTTT.